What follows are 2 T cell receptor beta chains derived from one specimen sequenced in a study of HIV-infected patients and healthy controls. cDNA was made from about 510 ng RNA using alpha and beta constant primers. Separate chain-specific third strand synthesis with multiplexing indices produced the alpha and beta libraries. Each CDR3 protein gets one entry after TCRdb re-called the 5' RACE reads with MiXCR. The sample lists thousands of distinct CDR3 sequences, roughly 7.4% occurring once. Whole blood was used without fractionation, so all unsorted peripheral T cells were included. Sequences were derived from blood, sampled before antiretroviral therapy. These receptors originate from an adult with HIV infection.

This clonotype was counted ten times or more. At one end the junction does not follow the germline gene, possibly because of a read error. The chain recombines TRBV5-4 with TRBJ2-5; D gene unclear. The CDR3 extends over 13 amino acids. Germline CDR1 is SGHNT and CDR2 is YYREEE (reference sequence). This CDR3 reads CASSGVYQETQYF. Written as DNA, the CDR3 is TGTGCCAGCAGCGGAGTGTACCAGGAGACCCAGTACTTC.

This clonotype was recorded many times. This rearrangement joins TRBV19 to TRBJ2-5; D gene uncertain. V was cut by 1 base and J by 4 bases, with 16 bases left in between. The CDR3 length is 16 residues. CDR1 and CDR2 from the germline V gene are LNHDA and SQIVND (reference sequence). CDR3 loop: CASSIGGPPVGETQYF. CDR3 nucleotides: TGTGCCAGTAGTATAGGTGGGCCGCCGGTCGGAGAGACCCAGTACTTC.